These 7 T cell receptor beta chains were sequenced from one sample in a study of CD8+ T cells in alopecia areata. Sequencing templates came from extracted RNA that was reverse transcribed into cDNA. Profiling relied on immunoSEQ multiplex PCR, and the TCRdb table lists in-frame clones only, not all of them. The data contain approximately 210,000 clones, roughly 40% of them singletons. Stated treatment: oral pan-JAK inhibitor, 5-10 mg twice daily. Material: CD4+ T cells sorted from blood, obtained at approximately week 36, from a patient treated with tofacitinib. The receptors derive from a human donor with alopecia areata.

This clone was recorded at least ten times. The chain links TRBV6-6 to TRBJ2-1; 8 bases map to TRBD2. Per germline, CDR1 MNHNY and CDR2 SVGAGI (reference sequence). This CDR3 spans 14 amino acids. Trimming at V came to 2 bases and at J to 6 bases, leaving 3 bases not matched to a gene. The CDR3 protein is CASSYPGLGNEQFF. The DNA for the CDR3 is TGTGCCAGCAGTTACCCGGGACTAGGCAATGAGCAGTTCTTC.

Only one count was recorded for this clone. The rearrangement joins TRBV9 to TRBJ2-7; D is perhaps TRBD2 (5 bases). The germline V gene encodes CDR1 SGDLS and CDR2 YYNGEE. The CDR3 has 13 residues. V was clipped by 0 bases and J by 4 bases, with 8 bases between them. The CDR3 sequence: CASSVGTRYEQYF. CDR3 DNA: TGTGCCAGCAGCGTAGGCACTAGATACGAGCAGTACTTC.

This clone was observed a single time. The CDR3: CATSNTGLADTQYF. In nucleotides, the CDR3 is TGTGCCACCAGCAACACAGGGCTGGCAGATACGCAGTATTTT. The rearrangement links TRBV15 to TRBJ2-3; possible D gene TRBD1, 6 bases. Per germline, CDR1 LNHNV and CDR2 YYDKDF (reference sequence). This CDR3 contains 14 residues. V shed 4 bases and J shed 4 bases, with 12 bases lying between them. Together with reference TRBV15 and TRBJ2-3, the CDR3 gives the full variable domain: DAMVIQNPRYQVTQFGKPVTLSCSQTLNHNVMYWYQQKSSQAPKLLFHYYDKDFNNEADTPDNFQSRRPNTSFCFLDIRSPGLGDTAMYLCATSNTGLADTQYFGPGTRLTVL.

In this sample, this clone turned up a few times. One end of the junction is discordant with germline, which a read error may explain. The chain links TRBV29-1 to TRBJ2-7; 7 positions agree with TRBD1. CDR3 size: 11 residues. Looked up from germline, CDR1 is SQVTM and CDR2 is ANQGSEA. The CDR3: CSVGETTGTEF. The CDR3 nucleotides read TGCAGCGTTGGAGAAACGACAGGGACAGAGTTC.

This clone came up a few times. The chain employs TRBV7-2 and TRBJ2-3, with 10 nucleotides matching TRBD2. The junction had 8 bases not matched to a gene; V was cut back by 7 bases and J by 1 base. The CDR3 loop spans 16 amino acids. Germline assignment: CDR1 SGHTA and CDR2 FQGNSA. The CDR3 here is CASTPWLAGGTDTQYF. The CDR3 nucleotides are TGTGCCAGCACCCCCTGGCTAGCGGGAGGCACAGATACGCAGTATTTT.

This clone was recorded a few times. This sequence joins TRBV30 and TRBJ1-1; TRBD1 matches at 8 bases. Germline V gives CDR1 GTSNPN, CDR2 SVGIG (reference sequence). V dropped 1 base and J dropped 8; count of bases not matched to a gene: 3. This CDR3 is built from 12 residues. The CDR3, as DNA: TGTGCCTGGAGTGAGGCAGGGGGCGAAGCTTTCTTT. This gives the protein CAWSEAGGEAFF.

The table lists this clone with a few counts. The chain combines TRBV19 with TRBJ2-1; a possible D gene is TRBD1 (5 bases). Germline CDR1 and CDR2: LNHDA and SQIVND (reference sequence). CDR3 size: 15 residues. Trimming pared 4 bases from V and 1 base from J, leaving 11 bases between. As DNA, the CDR3 is TGTGCCAGTAGTACTCAGGGTGTTTCCTACAATGAGCAGTTCTTC. Translating gives CASSTQGVSYNEQFF.